These 8 T cell receptor beta chains share one sample of origin, sequenced in a study of blood T cell repertoires in COVID-19. The method was immunoSEQ multiplex PCR; TCRdb's version includes in-frame clones alone and lacks a portion of them. The sample shows under 110,000 clones, less than 85% of them seen only once. Sequenced sample: peripheral blood. Every receptor here comes from a woman between 55 and 75 years old with acute or convalescent COVID-19.

This chain uses TRBV5-1 with TRBJ2-1; D remains ambiguous. This CDR3 is 15 amino acids long. Germline assignment: CDR1 SGHRS and CDR2 YFSETQ. The V end lost 0 bases, the J end lost 0 bases, and 7 bases lay between the germline ends. The CDR3 is CASSLALGSYNEQFF. CDR3 sequence (DNA): TGCGCCAGCAGCTTGGCCCTAGGCTCCTACAATGAGCAGTTCTTC.

The genes are TRBV30 and TRBJ2-2, with 14 nucleotides matching TRBD2. After removal of 7 bases from V and 4 bases from J, the junction contained 11 bases not matched to a gene. CDR3 length: 17 residues. Looked up from germline, CDR1 is GTSNPN and CDR2 is SVGIG (reference sequence). CDR3: CAFEPGTSGSVTGELFF. CDR3 nucleotides: TGTGCCTTTGAACCCGGGACTAGCGGGAGTGTCACCGGGGAGCTGTTTTTT.

The gene calls are TRBV6-6 and TRBJ1-3; D call uncertain. Germline V gives CDR1 MNHNY, CDR2 SVGAGI (reference sequence). This CDR3 comprises 13 residues. Trimming left V 1 base short and J 4 bases short, with 5 bases between. CDR3 nucleotides: TGTGCCAGCAGTTACTTAAGCGGAAACACCATATATTTT. Encoded protein: CASSYLSGNTIYF.

The chain employs TRBV11-3 and TRBJ2-7, with D perhaps matching TRBD1 (5 bases). Per germline, CDR1 SGHNT and CDR2 YENEEA. CDR3 size: 14 residues. Deletions cut 5 bases from V and 5 bases from J, with 16 bases between. The CDR3 nucleotides read TGTGCCAGCAGCACCGACAGAATTTCCCACGAGCAGTACTTC. Its protein is CASSTDRISHEQYF.

The chain carries TRBV5-1 and TRBJ2-2; weak D call: TRBD2 (6 bases). Between the trimmed V and J ends, which lost 1 base and 5 bases, there was a span of 9 bases. CDR3 length equals 14 residues. Germline-derived CDR1 and CDR2 are SGHRS and YFSETQ. CDR3 bases: TGCGCCAGCAGCTTGACGGGGGAAACCGGGGAGCTGTTTTTT. As protein: CASSLTGETGELFF.

J is TRBJ2-5 and V is TRBV3-1 (or the pseudogene TRBV3-2), with 13 bases lining up with TRBD2. CDR3 length: 17 residues. The germline V gene encodes CDR1 LGHDT and CDR2 YNNKEL (reference sequence). Unmatched junction bases numbered 4, after V lost 2 bases and J lost 1 base. The CDR3 region is CASSQKGLAGFQETQYF. The CDR3 DNA reads TGTGCCAGCAGCCAAAAGGGACTAGCGGGGTTCCAAGAGACCCAGTACTTC.

The chain recombines TRBV5-1 with TRBJ1-2, with TRBD1 matching 7 bases. The germline V gene has CDR1 SGHRS and CDR2 YFSETQ. Germline trimming cut 3 bases from V and 8 bases from J; bases unmatched to any gene: 16. The CDR3 contains 16 residues. CDR3 nucleotide sequence: TGCGCCAGCAGCTCAGACAGGGCCTCGCGGGTTGCCGGCTACACCTTC. The encoded protein is CASSSDRASRVAGYTF.

This clone has a handful of counts. The CDR3 spells CASSFSQGAPTF. In nucleotides, the CDR3 is TGTGCCAGCAGTTTCTCTCAGGGGGCGCCCACCTTC. The chain uses TRBV12-3 or TRBV12-4 and TRBJ1-2, with TRBD1 matching over 8 bases. V lost 3 bases and J lost 13; bases outside the gene matches: 7. This CDR3 has 12 residues.